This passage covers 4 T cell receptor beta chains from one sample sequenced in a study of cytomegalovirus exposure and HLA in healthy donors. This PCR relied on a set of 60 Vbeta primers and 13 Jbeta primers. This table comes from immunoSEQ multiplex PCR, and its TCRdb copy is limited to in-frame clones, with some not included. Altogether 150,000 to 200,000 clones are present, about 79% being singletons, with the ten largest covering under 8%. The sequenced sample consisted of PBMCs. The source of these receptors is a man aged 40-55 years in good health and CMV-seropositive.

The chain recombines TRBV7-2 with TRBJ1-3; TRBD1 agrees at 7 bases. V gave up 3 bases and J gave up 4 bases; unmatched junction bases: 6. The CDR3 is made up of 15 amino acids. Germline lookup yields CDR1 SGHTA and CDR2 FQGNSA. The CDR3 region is CASSFAQGYGNTIYF. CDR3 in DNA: TGTGCCAGCAGCTTTGCACAGGGGTACGGAAACACCATATATTTT. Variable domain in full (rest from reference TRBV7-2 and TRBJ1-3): GAGVSQSPSNKVTEKGKDVELRCDPISGHTALYWYRQSLGQGLEFLIYFQGNSAPDKSGLPSDRFSAERTGGSVSTLTIQRTQQEDSAVYLCASSFAQGYGNTIYFGEGSWLTVV.

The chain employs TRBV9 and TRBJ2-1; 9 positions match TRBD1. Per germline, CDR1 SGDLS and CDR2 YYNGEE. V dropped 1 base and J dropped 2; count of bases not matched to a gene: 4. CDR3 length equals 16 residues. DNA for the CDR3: TGTGCCAGCAGCGTAACCGGGACAGGGACCTACAATGAGCAGTTCTTC. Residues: CASSVTGTGTYNEQFF.

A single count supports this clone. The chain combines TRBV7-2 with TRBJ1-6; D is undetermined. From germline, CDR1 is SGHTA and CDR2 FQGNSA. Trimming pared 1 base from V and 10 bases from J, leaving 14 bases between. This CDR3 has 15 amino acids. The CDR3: CASSLVGGLSSPLHF. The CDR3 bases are TGTGCCAGCAGCTTAGTGGGAGGGTTGAGCTCACCCCTCCACTTT.

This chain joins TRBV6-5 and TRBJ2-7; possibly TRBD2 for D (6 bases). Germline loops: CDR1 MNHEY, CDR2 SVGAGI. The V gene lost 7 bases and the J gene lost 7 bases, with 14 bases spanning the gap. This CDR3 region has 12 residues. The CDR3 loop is CASTRETGEQYF. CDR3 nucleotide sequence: TGTGCCAGCACCCGGGAGACGGGGGAGCAGTACTTC.